This T cell receptor beta chain was sequenced during a study of blood T cell repertoires in COVID-19. Profiling relied on immunoSEQ multiplex PCR, and the TCRdb table lists in-frame clones only, not all of them. The profile shows under 500,000 clones, 70% to 90% of them singletons. This CDR3 has 13 residues. Per the germline V gene, CDR1 is SGHDT and CDR2 is YYEEEE. The V end lost 2 bases, the J end lost 5 bases, and 8 bases lay between the germline ends. The sample comprised PBMCs or T cells enriched from blood (not recorded which). The sequence derives from a woman aged 18-29 years with acute COVID-19. This chain connects TRBV5-6 to TRBJ2-1; D may be TRBD1 (5 bases). CDR3 sequence reads: CASSFDSHNEQFF. The CDR3, as DNA: TGTGCCAGCAGCTTTGACAGCCACAATGAGCAGTTCTTC.